This TCR beta chain stems from a study of T-cell memory formation after mild COVID-19. Looked up from germline, CDR1 is SGHRS and CDR2 is YFSETQ. CDR3 length: 13 amino acids. The V and J ends lost 0 bases and 3 bases respectively, with 6 bases between them. MiXCR was run by TCRdb on the 5' RACE reads, yielding one entry per CDR3 protein. Counted here are approximately 170,000 distinct CDR3 sequences, over 10% occurring once; the ten biggest clones make up more than 3%. The TCR comes from a man younger than 35 who had mild COVID-19 (a few samples of this study predate the infection). Cell type and time point are not known. The chain links TRBV5-1 to TRBJ2-5, with D possibly matching TRBD1 (5 bases). Source material: PBMCs or a T cell subset sorted from them (not recorded which). CDR3 in DNA: TGCGCCAGCAGCTTGGGACAGAAAGAGACCCAGTACTTC. It translates to CASSLGQKETQYF.